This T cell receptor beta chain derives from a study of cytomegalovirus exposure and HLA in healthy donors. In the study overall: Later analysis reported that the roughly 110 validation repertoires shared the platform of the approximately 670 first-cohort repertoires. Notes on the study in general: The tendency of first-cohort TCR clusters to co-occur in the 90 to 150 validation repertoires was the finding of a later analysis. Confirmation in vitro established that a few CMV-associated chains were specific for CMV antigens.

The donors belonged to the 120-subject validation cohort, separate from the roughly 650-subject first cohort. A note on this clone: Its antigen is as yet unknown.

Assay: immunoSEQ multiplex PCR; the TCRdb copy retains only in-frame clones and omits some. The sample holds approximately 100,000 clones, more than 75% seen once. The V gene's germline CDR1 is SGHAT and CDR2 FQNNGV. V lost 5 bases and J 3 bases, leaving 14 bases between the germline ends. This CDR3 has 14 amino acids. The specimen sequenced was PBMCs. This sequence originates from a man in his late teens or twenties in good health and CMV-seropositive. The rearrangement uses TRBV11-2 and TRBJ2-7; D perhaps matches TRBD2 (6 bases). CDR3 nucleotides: TGTGCCAGCAGCACCTCGGGGGTTATCTACGAGCAGTACTTC. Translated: CASSTSGVIYEQYF.